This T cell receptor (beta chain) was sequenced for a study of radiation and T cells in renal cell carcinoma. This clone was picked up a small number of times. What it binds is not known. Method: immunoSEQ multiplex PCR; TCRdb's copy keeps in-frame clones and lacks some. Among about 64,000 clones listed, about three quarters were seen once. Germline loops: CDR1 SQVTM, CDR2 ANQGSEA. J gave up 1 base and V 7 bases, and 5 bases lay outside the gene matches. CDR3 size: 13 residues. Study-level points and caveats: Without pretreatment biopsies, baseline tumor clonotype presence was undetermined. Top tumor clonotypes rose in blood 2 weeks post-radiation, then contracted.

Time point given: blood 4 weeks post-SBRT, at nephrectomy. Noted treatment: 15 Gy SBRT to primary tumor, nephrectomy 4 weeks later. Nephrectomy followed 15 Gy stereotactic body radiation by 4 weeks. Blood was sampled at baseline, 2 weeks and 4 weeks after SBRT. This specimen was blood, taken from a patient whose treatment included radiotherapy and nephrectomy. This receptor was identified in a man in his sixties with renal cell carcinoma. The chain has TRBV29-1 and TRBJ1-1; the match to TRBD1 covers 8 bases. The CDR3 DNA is TGCAGCGGCCGGGACAGGTCGAACACTGAAGCTTTCTTT. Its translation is CSGRDRSNTEAFF. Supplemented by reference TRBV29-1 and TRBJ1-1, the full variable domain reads SAVISQKPSRDICQRGTSLTIQCQVDSQVTMMFWYRQQPGQSLTLIATANQGSEATYESGFVIDKFPISRPNLTFSTLTVSNMSPEDSSIYLCSGRDRSNTEAFFGQGTRLTVV.